Listed below are T cell receptor beta chains from one sample, sequenced in a study of regulatory T cells in long-lasting Graves disease. TCRdb ran MiXCR on the multiplex PCR reads and lists one entry per CDR3 protein. The table records 350,000 to 450,000 distinct CDR3 sequences, around 20% of them present only once. The sequencing here drew on peripheral blood mononuclear cells (PBMCs), taken when the disease was refractory, from a patient treated with antithyroid drugs. The receptors originated from a female donor with Graves disease. CDR3s include the opening cysteine and the closing phenylalanine or tryptophan. Each record gives: clone size, J gene, V gene, D gene, CDR3 protein, CDR3 DNA. A D gene is named only where the DNA matches it firmly. Only some rows state a clone size, as once, few, many or a class for expanded clones.

>.|TRBJ2-5|TRBV6-1|.
CASSNPGAGAETQYF
TGTGCCAGCAGTAACCCAGGGGCAGGGGCAGAGACCCAGTACTTC
>.|TRBJ1-5|TRBV6-1|.
CASSERGDQPQHF
TGTGCCAGCAGTGAAAGGGGGGACCAGCCCCAGCATTTT
>.|TRBJ2-5|TRBV6-2/TRBV6-3|.
CASSWRDQETQYF
TGTGCCAGCAGTTGGAGAGACCAAGAGACCCAGTACTTC
>.|TRBJ2-2|TRBV4-2|.
CASSVYNTGELFF
TGTGCCAGCAGCGTATACAACACCGGGGAGCTGTTTTTT
>.|TRBJ2-7|TRBV7-8|.
CASTLGGPGYEQYF
TGTGCCAGCACCCTAGGAGGGCCCGGTTACGAGCAGTACTTC
>many|TRBJ2-2|TRBV28|.
CASSPHSYTGELFF
TGTGCCAGCAGCCCTCACTCTTACACCGGGGAGCTGTTTTTT
>once|TRBJ2-7|TRBV11-1|TRBD1
CASSYKTWDRDHEQYF
TGTGCCAGCAGCTACAAAACTTGGGACAGGGACCACGAGCAGTACTTC
>.|TRBJ1-2|TRBV7-9|.
CASSSHRKIYGYTF
TGTGCCAGCAGCTCCCACAGAAAGATCTATGGCTACACCTTC
>few|TRBJ1-2|TRBV20-1|TRBD1
CSADYLLGQGARGYTF
TGCAGTGCTGACTACCTCCTGGGGCAGGGGGCTAGAGGCTACACCTTC
>.|TRBJ2-5|TRBV25-1|TRBD2
CASSWASGLQETQYF
TGTGCCAGCAGTTGGGCTAGCGGACTCCAAGAGACCCAGTACTTC
>.|TRBJ2-5|TRBV5-1|.
CASSPQSGVGTQYF
TGCGCCAGCAGCCCCCAATCAGGGGTTGGGACCCAGTACTTC
>.|TRBJ2-5|TRBV5-1|TRBD1
CASSLVGTGVETQYF
TGCGCCAGCAGCTTGGTGGGGACAGGGGTGGAGACCCAGTACTTC
>many|TRBJ2-5|TRBV12-3/TRBV12-4|TRBD2
CASSLSLAGAVKETQYF
TGTGCCAGCAGTTTAAGTCTAGCGGGAGCAGTTAAGGAGACCCAGTACTTC
>many|TRBJ1-1|TRBV4-3|TRBD1
CASSALGQGSNTEAFF
TGCGCCAGCAGCGCCCTTGGACAGGGGAGTAACACTGAAGCTTTCTTT
>.|TRBJ1-6|TRBV7-6|.
CASSLGTDRNNPPLHF
TGTGCCAGCAGCTTAGGGACAGACAGGAATAATCCACCCCTCCACTTT
>few|TRBJ2-1|TRBV19|.
CASRGPRSYNEQFF
TGTGCCAGTAGGGGGCCCCGCTCCTACAATGAGCAGTTCTTC
>many|TRBJ1-2|TRBV2|.
CASRENTNRDLYGYTF
TGTGCCAGCAGGGAAAATACGAATAGGGACCTCTATGGCTACACCTTC
>.|TRBJ2-3|TRBV11-2|.
CASSPPPDTQYF
TGTGCCAGCAGCCCTCCACCGGATACGCAGTATTTT
>few|TRBJ1-4|TRBV7-9|.
CASSPDGGSNEKLFF
TGTGCCAGCAGCCCCGATGGAGGGTCTAATGAAAAACTGTTTTTT
>.|TRBJ2-5|TRBV30|TRBD2
CAWMTASGRPLRETQYF
TGTGCCTGGATGACGGCCAGCGGGAGGCCCCTTCGGGAGACCCAGTACTTC
>few|TRBJ2-2|TRBV7-2|.
CASSLGWSAGELFF
TGTGCCAGCAGCTTGGGGTGGTCCGCCGGGGAGCTGTTTTTT
>many|TRBJ2-5|TRBV11-2|TRBD1
CASSLGDRGQETQYF
TGTGCCAGCAGCTTAGGGGACAGGGGCCAAGAGACCCAGTACTTC
>.|TRBJ1-1|TRBV4-2|.
CASSQDLSAGGTEAFF
TGTGCCAGCAGCCAAGATCTTTCCGCAGGAGGGACTGAAGCTTTCTTT
>few|TRBJ2-7|TRBV7-9|TRBD1
CASSSPWDRGEQYF
TGTGCCAGCAGCTCCCCGTGGGACAGGGGCGAGCAGTACTTC
>many|TRBJ2-7|TRBV28|.
CASSLGRVYEQYF
TGTGCCAGCAGTTTAGGCAGGGTCTACGAGCAGTACTTC
>many|TRBJ2-7|TRBV27|TRBD1
CASSNSGQSYEQYF
TGTGCCAGCAGTAACTCGGGACAGAGCTACGAGCAGTACTTC
>few|TRBJ2-5|TRBV20-1|TRBD2
CSARDLGGLDHQETQYF
TGCAGTGCTAGAGATTTGGGGGGACTAGACCACCAAGAGACCCAGTACTTC
>few|TRBJ2-5|TRBV5-1|.
CASSLWSGLSGETQYF
TGCGCCAGCAGCTTGTGGAGCGGTCTCTCAGGAGAGACCCAGTACTTC
>many|TRBJ1-6|TRBV28|.
CASSLQGNNSPLHF
TGTGCCAGCAGTCTACAGGGAAATAATTCACCCCTCCACTTT
>many|TRBJ2-7|TRBV30|.
CAWSVDLSGEQYF
TGTGCCTGGAGTGTAGATCTGTCGGGCGAGCAGTACTTC
>many|TRBJ2-7|TRBV2|TRBD2
CASRKSREGLYEQYF
TGTGCCAGCAGAAAAAGCCGGGAGGGCCTCTACGAGCAGTACTTC
>many|TRBJ2-7|TRBV2|.
CASSVEQRYEQYF
TGTGCCAGCAGTGTTGAACAGCGCTACGAGCAGTACTTC
>many|TRBJ1-5|TRBV30|.
CAWRGVRDSNQPQHF
TGTGCCTGGAGGGGGGTCAGGGATAGCAATCAGCCCCAGCATTTT
>.|TRBJ1-2|TRBV29-1|.
CSVEDRGSNYGYTF
TGCAGCGTTGAAGATCGAGGGAGTAACTATGGCTACACCTTC
>.|TRBJ1-3|TRBV30|.
CAWRQDGNTIYF
TGTGCCTGGAGACAGGATGGAAACACCATATATTTT
>many|TRBJ2-7|TRBV28|TRBD2
CASGSRGGAYEQYF
TGTGCCAGCGGCAGCCGGGGGGGCGCCTACGAGCAGTACTTC
>many|TRBJ2-5|TRBV7-9|.
CASSPGLQTQYF
TGTGCCAGCAGCCCAGGTTTGCAGACCCAGTACTTC
>many|TRBJ1-1|TRBV29-1|.
CSVESTGNTEAFF
TGCAGCGTTGAATCGACAGGGAACACTGAAGCTTTCTTT
>.|TRBJ2-7|TRBV5-1|TRBD1
CASRLTPGQGAHEQYF
TGCGCCAGCAGACTGACTCCGGGACAGGGGGCCCACGAGCAGTACTTC
>many|TRBJ2-5|TRBV11-2|TRBD1
CASSQSRDRVETQYF
TGTGCCAGCAGCCAGTCCCGGGACAGGGTCGAGACCCAGTACTTC
>.|TRBJ2-3|TRBV20-1|.
CSASLHDTQYF
TGCAGTGCCAGTCTACATGATACGCAGTATTTT
>.|TRBJ2-5|TRBV29-1|.
CSVDTGVETQYF
TGCAGCGTTGATACGGGAGTAGAGACCCAGTACTTC
>.|TRBJ2-1|TRBV29-1|TRBD2
CSVEGLAESSYNEQFF
TGCAGCGTTGAAGGCCTAGCGGAAAGCTCCTACAATGAGCAGTTCTTC
>many|TRBJ1-5|TRBV6-1|TRBD1
CASRPNDRGRYHQPQHF
TGTGCCAGCAGGCCAAACGACAGGGGCCGGTATCATCAGCCCCAGCATTTT
>many|TRBJ2-7|TRBV28|.
CASSGIESSYEQYF
TGTGCCAGCAGTGGTATTGAAAGCTCCTACGAGCAGTACTTC